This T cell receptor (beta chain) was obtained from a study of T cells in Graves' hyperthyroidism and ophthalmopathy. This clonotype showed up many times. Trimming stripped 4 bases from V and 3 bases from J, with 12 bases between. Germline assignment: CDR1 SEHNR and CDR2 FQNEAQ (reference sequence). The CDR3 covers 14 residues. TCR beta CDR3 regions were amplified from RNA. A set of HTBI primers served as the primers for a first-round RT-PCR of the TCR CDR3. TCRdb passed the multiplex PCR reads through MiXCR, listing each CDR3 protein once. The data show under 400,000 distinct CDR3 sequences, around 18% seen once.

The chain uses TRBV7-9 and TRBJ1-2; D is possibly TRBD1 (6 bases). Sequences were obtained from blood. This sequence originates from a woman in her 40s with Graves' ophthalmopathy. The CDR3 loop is CASSSPNRDYGYTF. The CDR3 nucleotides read TGTGCCAGCAGCTCCCCTAACAGGGACTATGGCTACACCTTC. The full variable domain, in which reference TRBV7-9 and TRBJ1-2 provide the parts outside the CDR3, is DTGVSQNPRHKITKRGQNVTFRCDPISEHNRLYWYRQTLGQGPEFLTYFQNEAQLEKSRLLSDRFSAERPKGSFSTLEIQRTEQGDSAMYLCASSSPNRDYGYTFGSGTRLTVV.